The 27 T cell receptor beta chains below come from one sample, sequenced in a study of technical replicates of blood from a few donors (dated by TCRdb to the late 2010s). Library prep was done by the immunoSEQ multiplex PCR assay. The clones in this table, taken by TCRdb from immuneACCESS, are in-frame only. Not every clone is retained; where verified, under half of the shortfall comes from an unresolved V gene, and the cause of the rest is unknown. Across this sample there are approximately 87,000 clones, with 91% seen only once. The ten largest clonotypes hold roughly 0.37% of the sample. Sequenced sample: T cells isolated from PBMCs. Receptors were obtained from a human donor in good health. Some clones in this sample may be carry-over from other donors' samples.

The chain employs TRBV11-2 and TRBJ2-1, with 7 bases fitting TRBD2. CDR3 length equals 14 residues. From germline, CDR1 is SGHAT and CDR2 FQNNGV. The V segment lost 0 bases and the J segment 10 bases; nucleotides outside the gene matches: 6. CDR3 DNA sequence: TGTGCCAGCAGCTTAGAGGTGGGAGCGGGAGAGCAGTTCTTC. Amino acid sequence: CASSLEVGAGEQFF.

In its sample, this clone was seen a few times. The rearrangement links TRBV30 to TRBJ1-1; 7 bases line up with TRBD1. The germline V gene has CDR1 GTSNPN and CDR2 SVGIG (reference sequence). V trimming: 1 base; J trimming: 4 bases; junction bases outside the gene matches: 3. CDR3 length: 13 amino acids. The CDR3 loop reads CAWSENRGTEAFF. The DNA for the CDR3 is TGTGCCTGGAGTGAAAACAGGGGCACTGAAGCTTTCTTT.

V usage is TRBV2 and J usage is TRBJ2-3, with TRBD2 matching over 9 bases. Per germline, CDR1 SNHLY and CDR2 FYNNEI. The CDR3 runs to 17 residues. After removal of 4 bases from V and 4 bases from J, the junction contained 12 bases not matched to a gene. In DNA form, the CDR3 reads TGTGCCAGCAGTGTGTCTAGCGGCGGGAGGGAGGCAGATACGCAGTATTTT. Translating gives CASSVSSGGREADTQYF.

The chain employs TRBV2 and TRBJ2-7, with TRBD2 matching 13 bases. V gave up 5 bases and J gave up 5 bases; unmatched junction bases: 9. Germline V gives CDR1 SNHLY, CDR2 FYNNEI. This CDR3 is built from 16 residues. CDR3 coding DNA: TGTGCCAGCAGTATCGGACTAGCGGGAGCCGGACACGAGCAGTACTTC. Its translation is CASSIGLAGAGHEQYF.

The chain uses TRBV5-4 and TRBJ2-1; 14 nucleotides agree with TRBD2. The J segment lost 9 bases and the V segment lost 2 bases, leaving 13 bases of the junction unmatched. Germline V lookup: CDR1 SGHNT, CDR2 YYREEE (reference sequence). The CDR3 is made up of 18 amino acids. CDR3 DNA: TGTGCCAGCAGCTTTGGGACTAGCGGGAGAGATGGATATACTGAGCAGTTCTTC. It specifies CASSFGTSGRDGYTEQFF.

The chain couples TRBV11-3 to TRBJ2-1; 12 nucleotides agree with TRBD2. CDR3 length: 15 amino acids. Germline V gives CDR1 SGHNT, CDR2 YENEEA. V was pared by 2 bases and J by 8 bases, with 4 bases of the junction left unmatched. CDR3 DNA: TGTGCCAGCAGCTTACTAGCGGGAGGGTGGTATGAGCAGTTCTTC. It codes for CASSLLAGGWYEQFF.

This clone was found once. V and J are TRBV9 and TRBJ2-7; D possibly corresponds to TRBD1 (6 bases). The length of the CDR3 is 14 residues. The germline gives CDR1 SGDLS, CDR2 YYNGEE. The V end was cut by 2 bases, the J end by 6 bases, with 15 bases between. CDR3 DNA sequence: TGTGCCAGCAGCGTTCAGGGGAGTATGGGCGAGCAGTACTTC. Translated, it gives CASSVQGSMGEQYF.

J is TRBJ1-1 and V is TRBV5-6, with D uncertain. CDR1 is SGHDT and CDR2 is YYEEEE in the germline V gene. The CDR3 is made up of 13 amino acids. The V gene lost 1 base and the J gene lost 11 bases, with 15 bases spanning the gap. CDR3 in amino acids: CASSLQRVERAFF. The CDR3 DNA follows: TGTGCCAGCAGCTTGCAGCGGGTCGAAAGGGCTTTCTTT.

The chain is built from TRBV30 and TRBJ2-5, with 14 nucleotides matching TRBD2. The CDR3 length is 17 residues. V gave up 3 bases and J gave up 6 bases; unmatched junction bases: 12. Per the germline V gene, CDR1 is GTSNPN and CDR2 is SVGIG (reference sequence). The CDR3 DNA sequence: TGTGCCTGGAGCGCCGGGACTAGCGGGAGCATCCTAAAGACCCAGTACTTC. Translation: CAWSAGTSGSILKTQYF.

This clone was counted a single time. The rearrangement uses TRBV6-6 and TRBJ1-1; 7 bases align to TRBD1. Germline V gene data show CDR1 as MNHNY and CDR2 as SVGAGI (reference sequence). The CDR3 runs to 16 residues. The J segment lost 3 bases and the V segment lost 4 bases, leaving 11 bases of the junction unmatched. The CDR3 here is CASSSLDRELYTEAFF. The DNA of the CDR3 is TGTGCCAGCAGTTCTTTAGACAGGGAGTTGTACACTGAAGCTTTCTTT.

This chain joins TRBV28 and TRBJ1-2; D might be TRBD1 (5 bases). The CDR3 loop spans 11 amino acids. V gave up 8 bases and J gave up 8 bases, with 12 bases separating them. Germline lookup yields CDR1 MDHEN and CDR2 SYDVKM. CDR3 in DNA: TGTGCCAGCCGGGGACTAGAGGGCTACACCTTC. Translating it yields CASRGLEGYTF.

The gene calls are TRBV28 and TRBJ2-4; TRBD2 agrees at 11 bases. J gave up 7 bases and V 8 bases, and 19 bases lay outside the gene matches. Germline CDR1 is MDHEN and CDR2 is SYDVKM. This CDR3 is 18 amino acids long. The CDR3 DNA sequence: TGTGCCAGCCTCCCCTCAGGGCTAGCGGGAGGTGTAGGTAACATTCAGTACTTC. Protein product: CASLPSGLAGGVGNIQYF.

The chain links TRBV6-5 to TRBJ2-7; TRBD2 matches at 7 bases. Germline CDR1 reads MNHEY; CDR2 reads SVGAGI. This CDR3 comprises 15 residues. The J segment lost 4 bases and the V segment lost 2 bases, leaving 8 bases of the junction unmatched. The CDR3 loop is CASSYREAGPYEQYF. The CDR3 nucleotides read TGTGCCAGCAGTTACCGGGAGGCGGGCCCTTACGAGCAGTACTTC.

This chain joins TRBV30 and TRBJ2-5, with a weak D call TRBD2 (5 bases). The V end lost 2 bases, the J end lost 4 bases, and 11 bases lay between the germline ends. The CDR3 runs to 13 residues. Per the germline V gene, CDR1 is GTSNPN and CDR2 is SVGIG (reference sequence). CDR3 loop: CAWSRTPSETQYF. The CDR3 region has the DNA TGTGCCTGGAGTCGGACTCCGTCAGAGACCCAGTACTTC.

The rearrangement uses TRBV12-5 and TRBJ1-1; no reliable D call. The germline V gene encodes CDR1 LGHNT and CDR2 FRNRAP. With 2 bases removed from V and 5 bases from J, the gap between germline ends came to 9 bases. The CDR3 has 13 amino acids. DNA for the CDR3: TGTGCTAGTGGTTTGACAGAACGGACTGAAGCTTTCTTT. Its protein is CASGLTERTEAFF.

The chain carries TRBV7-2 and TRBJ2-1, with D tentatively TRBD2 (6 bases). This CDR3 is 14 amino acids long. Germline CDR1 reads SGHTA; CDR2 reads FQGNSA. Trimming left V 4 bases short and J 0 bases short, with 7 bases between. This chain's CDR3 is CASSSGSSYNEQFF. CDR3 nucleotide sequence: TGTGCCAGCAGCTCCGGGAGCTCCTACAATGAGCAGTTCTTC.

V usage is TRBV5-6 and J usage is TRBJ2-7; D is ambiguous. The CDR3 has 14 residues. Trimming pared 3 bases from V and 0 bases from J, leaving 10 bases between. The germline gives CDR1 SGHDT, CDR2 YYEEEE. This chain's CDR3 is CASSSWANSYEQYF. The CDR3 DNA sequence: TGTGCCAGCAGCTCGTGGGCTAACTCCTACGAGCAGTACTTC.

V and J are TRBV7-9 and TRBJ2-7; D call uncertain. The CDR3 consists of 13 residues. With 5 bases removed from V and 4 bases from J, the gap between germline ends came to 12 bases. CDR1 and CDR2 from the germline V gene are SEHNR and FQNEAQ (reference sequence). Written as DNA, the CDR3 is TGTGCCAGCAGCCCCCCCAGCGTATACGAGCAGTACTTC. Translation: CASSPPSVYEQYF.

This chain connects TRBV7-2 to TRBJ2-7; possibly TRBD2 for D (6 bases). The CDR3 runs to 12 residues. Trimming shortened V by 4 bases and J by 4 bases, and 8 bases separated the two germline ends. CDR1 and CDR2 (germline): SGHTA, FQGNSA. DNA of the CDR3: TGTGCCAGCAGCTCCCGGGGGTACGAGCAGTACTTC. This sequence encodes CASSSRGYEQYF. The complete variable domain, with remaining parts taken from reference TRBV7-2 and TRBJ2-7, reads GAGVSQSPSNKVTEKGKDVELRCDPISGHTALYWYRQSLGQGLEFLIYFQGNSAPDKSGLPSDRFSAERTGGSVSTLTIQRTQQEDSAVYLCASSSRGYEQYFGPGTRLTVT.

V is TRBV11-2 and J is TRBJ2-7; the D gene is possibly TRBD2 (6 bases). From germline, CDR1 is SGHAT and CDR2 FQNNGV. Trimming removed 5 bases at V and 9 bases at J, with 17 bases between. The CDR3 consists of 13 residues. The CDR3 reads CASSPIWRAGQYF. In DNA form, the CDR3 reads TGTGCCAGCAGCCCTATTTGGAGGGCGGGGCAGTACTTC.

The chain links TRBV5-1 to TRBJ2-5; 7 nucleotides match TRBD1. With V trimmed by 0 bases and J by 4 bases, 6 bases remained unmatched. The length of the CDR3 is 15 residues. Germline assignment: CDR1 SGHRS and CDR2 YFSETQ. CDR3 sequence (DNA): TGCGCCAGCAGCTTGGGACAGGGTCTGGGAGAGACCCAGTACTTC. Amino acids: CASSLGQGLGETQYF.

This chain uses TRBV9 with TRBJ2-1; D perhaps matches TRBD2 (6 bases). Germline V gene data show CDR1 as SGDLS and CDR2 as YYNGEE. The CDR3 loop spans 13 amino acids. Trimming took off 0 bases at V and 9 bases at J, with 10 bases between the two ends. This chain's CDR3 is CASSVDAEGEQFF. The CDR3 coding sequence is TGTGCCAGCAGCGTAGACGCGGAGGGTGAGCAGTTCTTC.

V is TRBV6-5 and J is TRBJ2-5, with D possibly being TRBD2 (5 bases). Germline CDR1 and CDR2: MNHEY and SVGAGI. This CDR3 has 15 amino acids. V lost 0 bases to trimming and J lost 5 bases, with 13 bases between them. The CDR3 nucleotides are TGTGCCAGCAGTTACTCGAGAGCACGGGGTGAGACCCAGTACTTC. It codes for CASSYSRARGETQYF.

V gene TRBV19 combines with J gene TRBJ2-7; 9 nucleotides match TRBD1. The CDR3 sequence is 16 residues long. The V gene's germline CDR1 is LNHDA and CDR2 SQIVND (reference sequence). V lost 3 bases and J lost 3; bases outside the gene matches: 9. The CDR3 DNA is TGTGCCAGTAGTATTTCCGGGACAGGGAACATCTACGAGCAGTACTTC. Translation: CASSISGTGNIYEQYF.

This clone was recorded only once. DNA for the CDR3: TGCGCCAGCAGTGAGAGGGGAGCGGGAGAAACAGATACGCAGTATTTT. Its translation: CASSERGAGETDTQYF. The chain links TRBV10-1 to TRBJ2-3; 8 bases map to TRBD2. The CDR3 sequence is 16 residues long. Germline CDR1 and CDR2: WNHNN and SYGVQD (reference sequence). The junction had 7 bases not matched to a gene; V was cut back by 2 bases and J by 3 bases.

The CDR3 DNA is TGCGCCAGCAGCCAAGAACAGGGGCACGCCGCCTATGGCTACACCTTC. It specifies CASSQEQGHAAYGYTF. This chain uses TRBV4-3 with TRBJ1-2; 7 bases line up with TRBD1. Trimming took 0 bases from V and 4 from J; bases not matched to a gene: 8. Per the germline V gene, CDR1 is LGHNA and CDR2 is YSLEER. The CDR3 is 16 residues long.

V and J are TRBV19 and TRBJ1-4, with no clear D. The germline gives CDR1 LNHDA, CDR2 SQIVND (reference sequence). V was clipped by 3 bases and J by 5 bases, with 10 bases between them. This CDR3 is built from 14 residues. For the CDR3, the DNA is TGTGCCAGTAGTATCGGGAGGGAGAATGAAAAACTGTTTTTT. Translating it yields CASSIGRENEKLFF.